The source of this TCR beta chain is a study of post-analysis software for immune sequencing data (dated by TCRdb to between 2015 and 2016). Turning to the overall study: Relapsing-remitting, secondary progressive and progressive-relapsing multiple sclerosis were recorded as disease courses, and subtype annotation was lacking for some patients. The patient repertoires were compared against approximately ten previously published healthy control repertoires obtained from donors aged about 6 to 26 years. A subset of samples was prepared in parallel using single-end sample barcoding, then pooled and co-amplified after Illumina adapter ligation.

There are a few counts of this clonotype. The antigen it binds to is not known. No much larger clonotype is one base removed from it; base qualities were not supplied. Via the germline V gene (reference sequence), CDR1 is DFQATT and CDR2 SNEGSKA. V ends up 6 bases short and J 1 base short, with an unmatched junction base count of 4. From the cysteine up to the phenylalanine, the CDR3 has a length of 13 residues. Only the CDR3 DNA stays, 39 bases, in frame from base 1. Beyond this particular receptor, the publication reports: Roughly 5 TRBV segments, including TRBV5-6, TRBV5-1 and TRBV20-1, were significantly more frequent in patients than controls. Multiple sclerosis patients had significantly lower normalized Chao1 diversity than controls, a result that suggests substantial peripheral T-cell clonal expansion. The multiple sclerosis patient group was slightly younger than the control group. When samples were clustered directly using the F measure, samples prepared in the same batch co-clustered strongly, which prompted a batch-effect correction.

To demonstrate the VDJtools post-analysis software, the study profiled TCR beta repertoires from the peripheral blood of about a dozen young patients with multiple sclerosis. The multiple sclerosis patients were children and adolescents ranging in age from roughly 6 to 15 years. The method behind the library was PCR. TCRdb records Illumina HiSeq 2500 as the sequencer. To reduce PCR and sequencing biases, unique molecular identifiers were built into the TCR beta cDNA libraries. Every 1 to 10 million input T cells yielded approximately 500,000 cDNA molecules, meaning each molecule approximated one T cell. The same protocol used for the earlier healthy control dataset was applied to prepare and sequence the patient libraries. Samples belonging to the same batch were prepared together, multiplexed and sequenced on a shared HiSeq lane. The authors' analysis ran thus. Raw barcoded reads were processed with MIGEC, discarding single-read molecular identifier groups before consensus assembly and CDR3 extraction. Clonotype tables were post-analysed with VDJtools, and diversity was normalized by down-sampling all datasets to the smallest sample size. Repertoire overlap clustering matched CDR3 amino acid but not nucleotide sequences to correct batch-related cross-sample contamination. The public reads were run again by TCRdb, first through fastp at Q25 and then through MiXCR, and only productive beta chains were kept. Records with the same CDR3 protein are collapsed into one entry carrying the most frequent genes and DNA. The V and J calls, along with clone size, are taken from TCRdb and not from the paper's own processing. For this sample there are around 770,000 distinct CDR3 sequences; under 60% appear just once. The ten biggest clones cover 4.9% of the sample.

The sequenced sample consisted of blood. The chain employs TRBV20-1 and TRBJ1-1, and TRBD1 matches 8 of the central bases. The TCR comes from a girl under 18 with multiple sclerosis. The nucleotides read TGCAGTGCCATGGACAGGGAGAACACTGAAGCTTTCTTT. This codes for CSAMDRENTEAFF.